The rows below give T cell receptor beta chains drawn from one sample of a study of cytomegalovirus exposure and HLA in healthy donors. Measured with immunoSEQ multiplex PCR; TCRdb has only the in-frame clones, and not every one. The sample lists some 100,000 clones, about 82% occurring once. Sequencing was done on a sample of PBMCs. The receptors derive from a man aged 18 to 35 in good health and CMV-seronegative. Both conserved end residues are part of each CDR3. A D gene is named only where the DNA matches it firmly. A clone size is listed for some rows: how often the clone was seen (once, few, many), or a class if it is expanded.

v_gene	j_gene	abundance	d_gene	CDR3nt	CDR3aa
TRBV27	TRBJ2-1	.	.	TGTGCCAGCAGTCGACAGACCTACAATGAGCAGTTCTTC	CASSRQTYNEQFF
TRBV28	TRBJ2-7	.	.	TGTGCCAGCAGTTTATCCCTAGGCCCCTACGAGCAGTACTTC	CASSLSLGPYEQYF
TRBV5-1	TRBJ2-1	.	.	TGCGCCAAACAGGGTAGGCATGAGCAGTTCTTC	CAKQGRHEQFF
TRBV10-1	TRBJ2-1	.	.	TGCGCCAGCAGTGCAGGGGGGTCCTACAATGAGCAGTTCTTC	CASSAGGSYNEQFF
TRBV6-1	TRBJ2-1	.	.	TGTGCCAGCAGTGAGGCCAGGGACTCCTACAATGAGCAGTTCTTC	CASSEARDSYNEQFF
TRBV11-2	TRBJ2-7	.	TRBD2	TGTGCCAGCAGCTTGGGACTAGTTACGTCCTACGAGCAGTACTTC	CASSLGLVTSYEQYF
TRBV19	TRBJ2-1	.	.	TGTGCCAGTAGTTCCCAGGTTTCCTGGGATGAGCAGTTCTTC	CASSSQVSWDEQFF
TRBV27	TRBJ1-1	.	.	TGTGCCAGCAGTCCGGGGAGGAACACTGAAGCTTTCTTT	CASSPGRNTEAFF
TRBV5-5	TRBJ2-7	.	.	TGTGCCACCAGCGGCGGCACCTACGAGCAGTACTTC	CATSGGTYEQYF
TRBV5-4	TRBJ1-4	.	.	TGTGCCAGCAGCTTGGGAGGCAGCGTGGGTGAAAAACTGTTTTTT	CASSLGGSVGEKLFF
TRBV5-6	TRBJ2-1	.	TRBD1	TGTGCCAGCAGCGTACAGGGGTTGAGTGAGCAGTTCTTC	CASSVQGLSEQFF
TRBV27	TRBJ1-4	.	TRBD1	TGTGCCAGCAGGCCCGGGACAGGGTACGGAAAACTGTTTTTT	CASRPGTGYGKLFF
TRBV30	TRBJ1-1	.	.	TGTGCCTGGACTATCCCTGGTGGAGGGACCCCGAACACTGAAGCTTTCTTT	CAWTIPGGGTPNTEAFF
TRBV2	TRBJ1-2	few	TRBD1	TGTGCCAGCAGTGGACAGGGTTCGGGCTATGGCTACACCTTC	CASSGQGSGYGYTF
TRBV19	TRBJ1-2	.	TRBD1	TGTGCCAGTAGTATAGTAGGACGCCGGGACAGGGGTGGCTACACCTTC	CASSIVGRRDRGGYTF
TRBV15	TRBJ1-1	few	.	TGTGCCACCAGCAGAGATTTGGCGGGCGGTAACACTGAAGCTTTCTTT	CATSRDLAGGNTEAFF